This T cell receptor (beta chain) appears in the sequencing data of a study of OX40 agonist ivuxolimab in advanced cancers. Study information: Eligibility admitted prior anti-PD-1, anti-PD-L1 or anti-CTLA-4 therapy; roughly 37% had some. General observations from the study: Partial responders at 0.1-3.0 mg/kg showed near-lowest clonal expansion.

A remark on this clone: Its antigen is not known.

Libraries were prepared by immunoSEQ multiplex PCR; TCRdb keeps only in-frame clonotypes and omits some of them. Among tens of thousands of clones, 85% to 95% were seen once, and the ten largest hold around 0.69%. The CDR3 totals 14 residues. The germline V gene encodes CDR1 SGHDN and CDR2 FVKESK. The V end lost 1 base, the J end lost 9 bases, and 13 bases lay between the germline ends. The rearrangement joins TRBV14 to TRBJ2-1; D unclear. Material: CD4+ or CD8+ T cells sorted from blood, obtained in a trial of the OX40 agonist ivuxolimab. The sequence was collected from an adult with an advanced solid tumor such as melanoma, head and neck, liver or kidney cancer. The DNA for the CDR3 is TGTGCCAGCAGCCAAGGGAACTGGGTGGCTGAGCAGTTCTTC. It translates to CASSQGNWVAEQFF.